This passage covers 19 T cell receptor beta chains from one sample sequenced in a study of cytomegalovirus exposure and HLA in healthy donors. PCR was performed using 60 Vbeta and 13 Jbeta primers. TCRdb's copy holds only in-frame clones and misses some; the assay was immunoSEQ multiplex PCR. The data contain 90,000 to 110,000 clones, less than 80% of them singletons. The specimen was PBMCs. All receptors derive from a man aged 30 to 39 in good health and CMV-seronegative.

The genes are TRBV2 and TRBJ1-2, with 8 bases lining up with TRBD1. The CDR3 spans 13 residues. CDR1 and CDR2 (germline): SNHLY, FYNNEI. Trimming at V came to 3 bases and at J to 4 bases, leaving 1 base not matched to a gene. This CDR3 reads CASSDDRGYGYTF. The DNA of the CDR3 is TGTGCCAGCAGTGACGACAGGGGCTATGGCTACACCTTC.

The gene calls are TRBV7-9 and TRBJ2-5; tentative D call: TRBD1 (5 bases). There are 14 residues in the CDR3. The germline CDR1 and CDR2 sequences are SEHNR and FQNEAQ (reference sequence). V shed 3 bases and J shed 4 bases, with 12 bases lying between them. DNA of the CDR3: TGTGCCAGCAGCTTTCTCCGGCAGGGAGAGACCCAGTACTTC. Amino acid sequence: CASSFLRQGETQYF.

The V gene is TRBV7-9, the J gene TRBJ2-3; TRBD1 matches at 9 bases. CDR3 length equals 17 residues. CDR1 is SEHNR, CDR2 FQNEAQ, per germline (reference sequence). V trimming: 4 bases; J trimming: 2 bases; junction bases outside the gene matches: 10. The CDR3 reads CASSSSRTGDYTDTQYF. In nucleotides, the CDR3 is TGTGCCAGCAGCTCGAGTAGGACAGGGGATTACACAGATACGCAGTATTTT.

This rearrangement joins TRBV7-9 to TRBJ2-1; 7 bases align to TRBD2. In germline, CDR1 is SEHNR, CDR2 FQNEAQ (reference sequence). The V segment lost 6 bases and the J segment 11 bases; nucleotides outside the gene matches: 7. The CDR3 has 12 amino acids. In DNA, the CDR3 is TGTGCCAGCAGGGGAGGGGTAGGTCAGCAGTTCTTC. Translating gives CASRGGVGQQFF.

The chain couples TRBV7-9 to TRBJ2-1, with 8 bases lining up with TRBD1. V shed 0 bases, J shed 4 bases, and the junction held 2 bases outside the gene matches. Germline-derived CDR1 and CDR2 are SEHNR and FQNEAQ (reference sequence). This CDR3 region has 15 residues. The CDR3 DNA sequence: TGTGCCAGCAGCTTAGCCCGGACAGGGTACAATGAGCAGTTCTTC. It yields the protein CASSLARTGYNEQFF.

In DNA, the CDR3 is TGCGCCAGCAGTGAGATGACTAGCGGGAGCAATGAGCAGTTCTTC. It codes for CASSEMTSGSNEQFF. The chain is built from TRBV10-1 and TRBJ2-1; 12 bases agree with TRBD2. J gave up 6 bases and V 2 bases, and 2 bases lay outside the gene matches. From germline, CDR1 is WNHNN and CDR2 SYGVQD (reference sequence). There are 15 residues in the CDR3.

This clone occurred a few times. V is TRBV5-4 and J is TRBJ1-1; 7 bases map to TRBD1. V lost 3 bases to trimming and J lost 7 bases; unmatched junction nucleotides: 9. The germline CDR1 and CDR2 sequences are SGHNT and YYREEE (reference sequence). The CDR3 spans 14 residues. The CDR3 is CASSSLLTGNEAFF. CDR3 nucleotides: TGTGCCAGCAGCTCCCTACTGACAGGGAATGAAGCTTTCTTT. Variable domain in full (rest from reference TRBV5-4 and TRBJ1-1): ETGVTQSPTHLIKTRGQQVTLRCSSQSGHNTVSWYQQALGQGPQFIFQYYREEENGRGNFPPRFSGLQFPNYSSELNVNALELDDSALYLCASSSLLTGNEAFFGQGTRLTVV.

The genes are TRBV20-1 and TRBJ2-5, with 7 bases fitting TRBD1. The CDR3 covers 10 residues. V was pared by 8 bases and J by 4 bases, with 1 base of the junction left unmatched. Germline CDR1 DFQATT, CDR2 SNEGSKA (reference sequence). The CDR3: CSPGGETQYF. The CDR3 DNA is TGCAGTCCAGGGGGAGAGACCCAGTACTTC.

V and J are TRBV2 and TRBJ2-7; 7 nucleotides align to TRBD1. The CDR3 has 12 residues. Germline CDR1 SNHLY, CDR2 FYNNEI. V gave up 4 bases and J gave up 4 bases; unmatched junction bases: 1. The DNA for the CDR3 is TGTGCCAGCAGTGGGGGACAGTACGAGCAGTACTTC. Protein sequence: CASSGGQYEQYF.

V and J are TRBV6-5 and TRBJ2-1, with D possibly matching TRBD1 (7 bases). Trimming took 2 bases from V and 8 from J, leaving 16 bases between them. This CDR3 comprises 15 residues. The germline gives CDR1 MNHEY, CDR2 SVGAGI. CDR3 amino acids: CASSYGGQGVHEQFF. For the CDR3, the DNA is TGTGCCAGCAGTTACGGAGGGCAGGGGGTCCATGAGCAGTTCTTC.

DNA of the CDR3: TGCGCCAGCAGCCAGGGCCATAGTGGGTACCAAGAGACCCAGTACTTC. This translates into CASSQGHSGYQETQYF. This chain uses TRBV4-3 with TRBJ2-5; no definite D call. The CDR3 extends over 16 amino acids. V was clipped by 3 bases and J by 0 bases, with 14 bases between them. From germline, CDR1 is LGHNA and CDR2 YSLEER.

The chain has TRBV7-9 and TRBJ2-5; D is unresolved. The V end was cut by 1 base, the J end by 0 bases, with 9 bases between. This CDR3 contains 15 residues. Germline assignment: CDR1 SEHNR and CDR2 FQNEAQ (reference sequence). This CDR3 reads CASSLVGVYQETQYF. CDR3 DNA: TGTGCCAGCAGCTTAGTAGGAGTGTACCAAGAGACCCAGTACTTC.

V is TRBV6-5 and J is TRBJ2-3; tentatively, D is TRBD2 (7 bases). This CDR3 contains 16 residues. Germline V gene sequence: CDR1 MNHEY, CDR2 SVGAGI. V lost 0 bases and J 3 bases, leaving 13 bases between the germline ends. The CDR3, as DNA: TGTGCCAGCAGTTACTCCTGGGAGGGGGGTACAGATACGCAGTATTTT. This gives the protein CASSYSWEGGTDTQYF.

This rearrangement joins TRBV5-6 to TRBJ1-5; a weak D match, TRBD1 (6 bases). The V end was cut by 4 bases, the J end by 6 bases, with 23 bases between. Per the germline V gene, CDR1 is SGHDT and CDR2 is YYEEEE. The CDR3 is 17 residues long. The CDR3 sequence: CASSPGGAGKDSQPQHF. The CDR3 DNA follows: TGTGCCAGCAGCCCGGGGGGGGCAGGGAAGGATAGTCAGCCCCAGCATTTT.

CDR3 sequence (DNA): TGTGCCATTTTCGGGACAGGGGTAGAGGGCTACACCTTC. Its translation is CAIFGTGVEGYTF. The chain combines TRBV10-3 with TRBJ1-2, with TRBD1 matching 10 bases. This CDR3 spans 13 amino acids. In germline, CDR1 is ENHRY, CDR2 SYGVKD. The J segment lost 8 bases and the V segment lost 9 bases, leaving 9 bases of the junction unmatched.

This chain links TRBV4-3 with TRBJ2-2; TRBD2 aligns across 8 bases. V lost 0 bases and J lost 4; bases outside the gene matches: 7. Germline CDR1 LGHNA, CDR2 YSLEER. The CDR3 contains 17 residues. CDR3 in amino acids: CASSQERGTSITGELFF. The CDR3 region has the DNA TGCGCCAGCAGCCAAGAACGTGGGACTAGTATCACCGGGGAGCTGTTTTTT.

This clone was seen a few times. The V call is TRBV6-5, the J call TRBJ2-2; D remains unclear. From germline, CDR1 is MNHEY and CDR2 SVGAGI. V was trimmed by 8 bases and J by 3 bases, leaving 13 bases between them. The CDR3 extends over 14 amino acids. DNA for the CDR3: TGTGCCAGCGGCCTTGGCGGTCACACCGGGGAGCTGTTTTTT. This encodes CASGLGGHTGELFF.

This clone was detected once. The chain employs TRBV6-1 and TRBJ2-2; 12 bases map to TRBD2. The ends lost 4 bases at V and 7 bases at J; junction bases unmatched: 7. The CDR3 is 16 residues long. Germline CDR1 and CDR2: MNHNS and SASEGT. The chain's CDR3 is CASSGLAGVRNGELFF. Here the CDR3 DNA reads TGTGCCAGCAGTGGACTAGCGGGGGTTCGTAACGGGGAGCTGTTTTTT.

The V and J genes are TRBV5-4 and TRBJ1-1; D not certain. In germline, CDR1 is SGHNT, CDR2 YYREEE (reference sequence). V was shortened by 3 bases and J by 2 bases, with 8 bases between the two germline ends. There are 13 residues in the CDR3. CDR3 sequence (DNA): TGTGCCAGCAGCTCCCCGGTTAACACTGAAGCTTTCTTT. It encodes CASSSPVNTEAFF.